The 32 T cell receptor beta chains below come from one sample, sequenced in a study of blood T cell repertoires in COVID-19. Generated by immunoSEQ multiplex PCR, the TCRdb table keeps only in-frame clones and is missing some. The sample carries roughly 68,000 clones, roughly 85% recorded once. Sequencing was carried out using peripheral blood. The receptor source for this set is a man aged 45-65 years with acute or convalescent COVID-19.

This sequence joins TRBV15 and TRBJ1-2; possible D gene TRBD1, 6 bases. Trimming cost V 3 bases and J 2 bases, with 13 bases left between them. CDR3 length: 15 amino acids. The germline gives CDR1 LNHNV, CDR2 YYDKDF (reference sequence). The CDR3 loop reads CATSSKTGSNYGYTF. CDR3 DNA sequence: TGTGCCACCAGCAGTAAAACAGGGTCCAACTATGGCTACACCTTC.

This chain joins TRBV19 and TRBJ2-7; weak D call: TRBD2 (6 bases). The germline V and J ends were trimmed by 2 bases and 5 bases, with 10 bases remaining between them. CDR3 length equals 13 residues. CDR1 LNHDA and CDR2 SQIVND come from the germline V gene (reference sequence). DNA of the CDR3: TGTGCCAGTAGTATACCCCGGAGGGACGAGCAGTACGTC. Translation gives CASSIPRRDEQYV.

The J gene is TRBJ2-3, the V gene TRBV27; 8 positions match TRBD2. V was pared by 7 bases and J by 3 bases, with 6 bases of the junction left unmatched. CDR1 is MNHEY and CDR2 is SMNVEV in the germline V gene (reference sequence). The CDR3 contains 14 residues. CDR3 region: CASKIAGGTDTQYF. CDR3 sequence (DNA): TGTGCCAGCAAAATCGCGGGGGGAACAGATACGCAGTATTTT.

The V and J genes are TRBV24-1 and TRBJ2-1; weak D call: TRBD1 (5 bases). V gave up 9 bases and J gave up 4 bases, with 12 bases separating them. This CDR3 region has 13 residues. Germline V gene sequence: CDR1 KGHDR, CDR2 SFDVKD. CDR3 sequence (DNA): TGTGCCACCTCCTTCCAGGGTTACAATGAGCAGTTCTTC. Translating it yields CATSFQGYNEQFF.

V is TRBV11-2 and J is TRBJ1-2, with no clear D. V lost 5 bases, J lost 1 base, and 14 bases lay in between. Germline V gene lookup returns CDR1 SGHAT and CDR2 FQNNGV. This CDR3 is 15 amino acids long. As DNA, the CDR3 is TGTGCCAGCAGCCCCCTTGGAGGGCTTAACTATGGCTACACCTTC. Encoded protein: CASSPLGGLNYGYTF.

This clone has only one observation. This chain uses TRBV2 with TRBJ2-1; D is perhaps TRBD1 (6 bases). Germline CDR1 is SNHLY and CDR2 is FYNNEI. Trimming took off 6 bases at V and 4 bases at J, with 16 bases between the two ends. CDR3 length: 15 residues. The CDR3 loop reads CASRDSLFSYNEQFF. The DNA for the CDR3 is TGTGCCAGCAGGGACAGTTTATTCTCGTACAATGAGCAGTTCTTC.

J is TRBJ2-5 and V is TRBV5-6, with 10 bases identical to TRBD2. The J segment lost 7 bases and the V segment lost 2 bases, leaving 14 bases of the junction unmatched. Germline CDR1 is SGHDT and CDR2 is YYEEEE. The length of the CDR3 is 17 residues. CDR3 in amino acids: CASSFSPSGGAVRTQYF. Written as DNA, the CDR3 is TGTGCCAGCAGCTTTAGTCCCAGCGGGGGGGCCGTTAGGACCCAGTACTTC.

This clone has only one observation. This chain joins TRBV3-1 (or the pseudogene TRBV3-2) and TRBJ2-7; D remains unclear. Germline CDR1 LGHDT, CDR2 YNNKEL (reference sequence). The CDR3 contains 14 residues. The V end lost 5 bases, the J end lost 1 base, and 12 bases lay between the germline ends. In DNA form, the CDR3 reads TGTGCCAGCAGCTCCACCCAACTGTCCTACGAGCAGTACTTC. Amino acid sequence: CASSSTQLSYEQYF.

The chain carries TRBV30 and TRBJ1-6; D remains ambiguous. The ends were cut back, 0 bases at V and 6 bases at J, with 9 bases in the middle. The CDR3 totals 14 residues. Germline CDR1 GTSNPN, CDR2 SVGIG (reference sequence). DNA for the CDR3: TGTGCCTGGAGTGTACACAGCAGTAATTCACCCCTCCACTTT. Translation gives CAWSVHSSNSPLHF. Drawing the rest from reference TRBV30 and TRBJ1-6, the complete variable domain is SQTIHQWPATLVQPVGSPLSLECTVEGTSNPNLYWYRQAAGRGLQLLFYSVGIGQISSEVPQNLSASRPQDRQFILSSKKLLLSDSGFYLCAWSVHSSNSPLHFGNGTRLTVT.

This rearrangement joins TRBV7-3 to TRBJ2-5, with 7 bases matching TRBD1. The ends lost 0 bases at V and 2 bases at J; junction bases unmatched: 3. The CDR3 consists of 15 residues. The germline V gene encodes CDR1 SGHTA and CDR2 FQGTGA. This CDR3 reads CASSLTGGEQETQYF. CDR3 bases: TGTGCCAGCAGCTTAACAGGGGGCGAACAAGAGACCCAGTACTTC.

The chain joins TRBV27 to TRBJ1-6; D is possibly TRBD1 (6 bases). V lost 2 bases, J lost 5 bases, and 10 bases lay in between. Per germline, CDR1 MNHEY and CDR2 SMNVEV (reference sequence). This CDR3 comprises 15 residues. The CDR3 sequence: CASSLTGQNNSPLHF. The CDR3 DNA follows: TGTGCCAGCAGTTTAACAGGACAGAATAATTCACCCCTCCACTTT.

The rearrangement joins TRBV19 to TRBJ2-5; D may be TRBD2 (6 bases). The CDR3 contains 15 residues. Between the trimmed V and J ends, which lost 4 bases and 5 bases, there was a span of 17 bases. CDR1 and CDR2 (germline): LNHDA, SQIVND (reference sequence). The CDR3 sequence: CASSRRARWGETQYF. CDR3 coding DNA: TGTGCCAGTAGTAGGAGGGCTCGCTGGGGTGAGACCCAGTACTTC.

The V and J genes are TRBV6-6 and TRBJ1-2; D unresolved. The CDR3 loop spans 13 amino acids. Germline V gene sequence: CDR1 MNHNY, CDR2 SVGAGI (reference sequence). The V and J ends lost 3 bases and 10 bases respectively, with 15 bases between them. The CDR3 DNA reads TGTGCCAGCAGTTATGGCAGGAACGATCCCTACACCTTC. This gives the protein CASSYGRNDPYTF.

The rearrangement uses TRBV19 and TRBJ2-2, with no clear D. Trimming pared 3 bases from V and 4 bases from J, leaving 12 bases between. CDR3 size: 15 residues. Per germline, CDR1 LNHDA and CDR2 SQIVND (reference sequence). The CDR3 DNA reads TGTGCCAGTAGTATGGTTGCCGACTTCACCGGGGAGCTGTTTTTT. Translating gives CASSMVADFTGELFF.

The chain employs TRBV7-2 and TRBJ2-5, with D maybe TRBD2 (6 bases). The CDR3 has 15 amino acids. Germline CDR1 reads SGHTA; CDR2 reads FQGNSA. V shed 2 bases and J shed 5 bases, with 15 bases lying between them. CDR3 coding DNA: TGTGCCAGCAGCTTACAGCCCGGGAGTGTGGAGACCCAGTACTTC. This gives the protein CASSLQPGSVETQYF.

This clone was recorded once. V usage is TRBV12-3 or TRBV12-4 and J usage is TRBJ1-1; D unclear. CDR3 length equals 13 residues. V lost 5 bases, J lost 5 bases, and 12 bases lay in between. The CDR3 is CASSKQSFTEAFF. The CDR3 nucleotides read TGTGCCAGCAGTAAACAGAGCTTTACTGAAGCTTTCTTT.

This clone was found once. The chain recombines TRBV4-1 with TRBJ1-6; D may be TRBD1 (6 bases). Trimming cost V 0 bases and J 7 bases, with 22 bases left between them. Germline assignment: CDR1 MGHRA and CDR2 YSYEKL. The CDR3 runs to 19 residues. The CDR3 is CASSQDTSPPGGPNSPLHF. The DNA of the CDR3 is TGCGCCAGCAGCCAAGATACCTCCCCCCCGGGGGGGCCGAATTCACCCCTCCACTTT.

This sequence joins TRBV4-2 and TRBJ2-1, with 13 bases fitting TRBD2. J lost 9 bases, V lost 1 base, and 3 bases had no gene match. The CDR3 runs to 15 residues. Germline CDR1 LGHNA, CDR2 YNFKEQ. For the CDR3, the DNA is TGTGCCAGCAGCCAAGTTACTAGCGGGGGGGGTGAGCAGTTCTTC. This gives the protein CASSQVTSGGGEQFF.

The chain joins TRBV5-5 to TRBJ2-3; 10 bases map to TRBD1. The CDR3 runs 16 residues. Germline CDR1 and CDR2: SGHKS and YYEKEE (reference sequence). V shed 4 bases and J 4 bases; nucleotides not matched to a gene: 9. This chain's CDR3 is CASSPTGTGAPDTQYF. CDR3 bases: TGTGCCAGCAGCCCAACCGGGACAGGGGCCCCAGATACGCAGTATTTT.

The V call is TRBV24-1, the J call TRBJ1-5; D call uncertain. The CDR3 totals 11 residues. Per the germline V gene, CDR1 is KGHDR and CDR2 is SFDVKD. The V and J ends lost 9 bases and 7 bases respectively, with 9 bases between them. The CDR3 DNA is TGTGCCACCGGTCCTGGCCAGCCCCAGCATTTT. Its translation: CATGPGQPQHF.

The chain couples TRBV30 to TRBJ1-3, with 9 positions matching TRBD1. Unmatched junction bases numbered 6, after V lost 8 bases and J lost 1 base. Germline CDR1 GTSNPN, CDR2 SVGIG (reference sequence). The CDR3 length is 14 residues. CDR3 loop: CAGGTGKSGNTIYF. In nucleotides, the CDR3 is TGTGCCGGGGGGACAGGGAAATCTGGAAACACCATATATTTT.

The V and J genes are TRBV14 and TRBJ2-2; 7 nucleotides agree with TRBD2. Trimming cost V 1 base and J 1 base; bases outside gene matches: 3. The CDR3 is 16 residues long. In germline, CDR1 is SGHDN, CDR2 FVKESK. As DNA, the CDR3 is TGTGCCAGCAGCCAAGTACCTAGCGGGAACACCGGGGAGCTGTTTTTT. It encodes CASSQVPSGNTGELFF.

The chain joins TRBV10-3 to TRBJ2-1; 14 bases are a match to TRBD2. The CDR3 spans 15 residues. CDR1 ENHRY and CDR2 SYGVKD come from the germline V gene. J was trimmed by 8 bases and V by 7 bases; bases with no gene match: 7. CDR3 sequence: CAIKTSGGGEDEQFF. In nucleotides, the CDR3 is TGTGCCATCAAGACTAGCGGGGGGGGTGAGGATGAGCAGTTCTTC.

V and J are TRBV28 and TRBJ1-1, with D maybe TRBD1 (6 bases). Trimming shortened V by 4 bases and J by 4 bases, and 10 bases separated the two germline ends. CDR1 MDHEN and CDR2 SYDVKM come from the germline V gene. CDR3 length: 13 amino acids. CDR3 sequence reads: CASSSTGPTEAFF. For the CDR3, the DNA is TGTGCCAGCAGTTCCACAGGGCCCACTGAAGCTTTCTTT.

This clone turned up a few times. The chain combines TRBV5-1 with TRBJ2-3; D is perhaps TRBD2 (6 bases). There are 14 residues in the CDR3. Looked up from germline, CDR1 is SGHRS and CDR2 is YFSETQ. V lost 4 bases and J lost 3, with 12 bases in between. The CDR3 reads CASSPGRRTDTQYF. The CDR3 bases are TGCGCCAGCAGCCCCGGGAGAAGGACAGATACGCAGTATTTT.

The chain recombines TRBV18 with TRBJ1-5, with a possible D match to TRBD1 (5 bases). V lost 3 bases and J 5 bases, leaving 11 bases between the germline ends. Germline V gene data show CDR1 as KGHSH and CDR2 as LQKENI. The CDR3 covers 14 residues. CDR3 in amino acids: CASSPEGGDQPQHF. CDR3 DNA sequence: TGTGCCAGCTCACCGGAGGGAGGGGATCAGCCCCAGCATTTT.

The genes are TRBV21-1 and TRBJ2-3; TRBD1, the table's D call, lacks a check against the DNA. TRBV21-1 is classified as a pseudogene. The CDR3 totals 15 residues. The CDR3 reads CASIAGQGFTDTQYF. CDR3 DNA: TGTGCCAGCATTGCGGGACAGGGGTTTACAGATACGCAGTATTTT.

J is TRBJ2-1 and V is TRBV3-1 (or the pseudogene TRBV3-2); maybe TRBD1 (6 bases). CDR3 length: 17 amino acids. V dropped 0 bases and J dropped 4 bases, with 16 bases sitting between them. CDR1 and CDR2 from the germline V gene are LGHDT and YNNKEL (reference sequence). CDR3 sequence (DNA): TGTGCCAGCAGCCAAGATAAACAGGGTTTCGAATACAATGAGCAGTTCTTC. This translates into CASSQDKQGFEYNEQFF.

The chain links TRBV5-1 to TRBJ2-3; the match to TRBD2 covers 8 bases. The CDR3 consists of 18 residues. V lost 9 bases to trimming and J lost 6 bases; unmatched junction nucleotides: 24. Germline loops: CDR1 SGHRS, CDR2 YFSETQ. CDR3: CATEESPGTRGRRDTQYF. The CDR3 coding sequence is TGCGCCACCGAGGAGTCTCCCGGGACTAGAGGGAGGCGGGATACGCAGTATTTT.

This rearrangement joins TRBV7-3 to TRBJ1-1, with D perhaps TRBD1 (6 bases). Trimming pared 5 bases from V and 6 bases from J, leaving 13 bases between. This CDR3 contains 13 residues. Germline-derived CDR1 and CDR2 are SGHTA and FQGTGA. The CDR3 DNA sequence: TGTGCCAGCAGCGCGGTAGGGGGAGCTGAAGCTTTCTTT. Translation: CASSAVGGAEAFF.

This rearrangement joins TRBV5-1 to TRBJ1-4; 8 bases agree with TRBD1. CDR3 length: 14 amino acids. Germline lookup yields CDR1 SGHRS and CDR2 YFSETQ. The ends lost 4 bases at V and 10 bases at J; junction bases unmatched: 9. This CDR3 reads CASSIGQGAGKLFF. The CDR3 DNA reads TGCGCCAGCAGCATCGGACAGGGTGCTGGAAAACTGTTTTTT.

The table lists this clone with a count of one. V gene TRBV9 combines with J gene TRBJ2-5; D remains ambiguous. The germline V and J ends were trimmed by 0 bases and 4 bases, with 7 bases remaining between them. Germline CDR1 SGDLS, CDR2 YYNGEE. This CDR3 is built from 13 residues. CDR3 amino acids: CASSVGSVETQYF. CDR3 DNA sequence: TGTGCCAGCAGCGTAGGTAGTGTAGAGACCCAGTACTTC.